Below, 25 T cell receptor beta chains from the same sample are listed, as sequenced in a study of T-cell reconstitution after alpha-beta-depleted transplantation in children. It was with unique molecular identifiers that the TCRbeta library was prepared. From the PCR reads, TCRdb called clonotypes with MiXCR, one entry per CDR3 protein. In the table there are about 980,000 distinct CDR3 sequences, 25% to 35% of which are singletons. The sequencing here drew on PBMCs, mostly from graft donor cells, taken 360 days after TCRalphabeta/CD19-depleted stem cell transplant. The source of these receptors is a boy in the first two years of life who had a stem cell transplant for SCID, so the T cells may come from the graft donor.

The V call is TRBV2, the J call TRBJ2-5; 7 bases fit TRBD2. From germline, CDR1 is SNHLY and CDR2 FYNNEI. V lost 6 bases, J lost 3 bases, and 7 bases stayed unmatched. This CDR3 comprises 14 residues. This CDR3 reads CASRPGGWEETQYF. CDR3 coding DNA: TGTGCCAGCAGGCCCGGGGGGTGGGAAGAGACCCAGTACTTC.

Only a few counts were recorded for this clonotype. The rearrangement joins TRBV7-9 to TRBJ1-2, with TRBD1 as a possible D gene (5 bases). V was cut by 5 bases and J by 3 bases, with 22 bases left in between. The CDR3 sequence is 17 residues long. The germline gives CDR1 SEHNR, CDR2 FQNEAQ (reference sequence). The CDR3 loop is CASSPFRPGRRDYGYTF. DNA of the CDR3: TGTGCCAGCAGCCCCTTTCGGCCAGGGCGGAGAGACTATGGCTACACCTTC.

In this sample, this clonotype turned up many times. This rearrangement joins TRBV28 to TRBJ2-5, with D hard to call. This CDR3 contains 15 residues. V was clipped by 4 bases and J by 2 bases, with 14 bases between them. Germline V gene sequence: CDR1 MDHEN, CDR2 SYDVKM. The CDR3 DNA reads TGTGCCAGCAGTTCCCCCAGCTGGCTTCAAGAGACCCAGTACTTC. Translated: CASSSPSWLQETQYF.

The chain combines TRBV9 with TRBJ2-1; 8 bases fit TRBD2. The CDR3 length is 20 residues. J gave up 5 bases and V 0 bases, and 19 bases lay outside the gene matches. Germline V gives CDR1 SGDLS, CDR2 YYNGEE. The CDR3 is CASSVGGAGASSTLHNEQFF. The CDR3 nucleotides read TGTGCCAGCAGCGTAGGAGGAGCGGGGGCTTCCTCAACCCTACACAATGAGCAGTTCTTC.

The chain couples TRBV5-6 to TRBJ2-1; D not certain. Germline V gene sequence: CDR1 SGHDT, CDR2 YYEEEE. V was shortened by 2 bases and J by 5 bases, with 11 bases between the two germline ends. The CDR3 contains 14 residues. This chain's CDR3 is CASSFYVGHNEQFF. The CDR3 DNA is TGTGCCAGCAGCTTTTATGTGGGTCACAATGAGCAGTTCTTC.

This clonotype was detected a few times. This sequence joins TRBV3-1 and TRBJ2-3; D unresolved. The V and J ends lost 1 base and 1 base respectively, with 12 bases between them. Germline V gene data show CDR1 as LGHDT and CDR2 as YNNKEL (reference sequence). The CDR3 runs to 16 residues. CDR3 coding DNA: TGTGCCAGCAGCCAAGCTCGGCCCACCGGCACAGATACGCAGTATTTT. Protein product: CASSQARPTGTDTQYF.

Only a few counts were recorded for this clonotype. This chain joins TRBV5-1 and TRBJ2-7; D ambiguous. Germline assignment: CDR1 SGHRS and CDR2 YFSETQ. This CDR3 has 14 residues. The V gene lost 4 bases and the J gene lost 2 bases, with 13 bases spanning the gap. The CDR3 nucleotides read TGCGCCAGCAGCGACGACGGAGATGCCTACGAGCAGTACTTC. Residues: CASSDDGDAYEQYF.

This chain's CDR3 is CASSRGGPQGEQYF. CDR3 sequence (DNA): TGTGCCAGCAGCCGGGGGGGACCCCAGGGCGAGCAGTACTTC. This sequence joins TRBV28 and TRBJ2-7; 8 positions match TRBD2. CDR1 and CDR2 (germline): MDHEN, SYDVKM. Trimming cost V 6 bases and J 6 bases; bases outside gene matches: 10. The CDR3 spans 14 residues.

CDR3 amino acids: CASSKDFHSTDTQYF. The CDR3 region has the DNA TGTGCCAGCAGTAAGGACTTCCATAGCACAGATACGCAGTATTTT. This chain uses TRBV6-4 with TRBJ2-3; TRBD2 might be the D (5 bases). The CDR3 is 15 residues long. CDR1 is MRHNA and CDR2 is SNTAGT in the germline V gene. Trimming shortened V by 5 bases and J by 0 bases, and 12 bases separated the two germline ends.

The chain combines TRBV12-5 with TRBJ2-3, with D maybe TRBD2 (6 bases). The CDR3 runs to 13 residues. Germline V gene data show CDR1 as LGHNT and CDR2 as FRNRAP. With 0 bases removed from V and 7 bases from J, the gap between germline ends came to 8 bases. CDR3 protein: CASGLVGLHTQYF. In DNA form, the CDR3 reads TGTGCTAGTGGTTTGGTGGGACTCCATACGCAGTATTTT.

This CDR3 is CASSPQGRPTNEKLFF. CDR3 bases: TGTGCCAGCAGCCCCCAGGGCCGACCAACTAATGAAAAACTGTTTTTT. This chain links TRBV12-3 or TRBV12-4 with TRBJ1-4; D perhaps matches TRBD1 (5 bases). The CDR3 covers 16 residues. Trimming shortened V by 6 bases and J by 0 bases, and 14 bases separated the two germline ends.

DNA for the CDR3: TGCAGCGTAACGGTTGTTAAGATACACTACGAGCAGTACTTC. Amino acid sequence: CSVTVVKIHYEQYF. The gene calls are TRBV29-1 and TRBJ2-7; D not resolved. V dropped 6 bases and J dropped 3 bases, with 18 bases sitting between them. This CDR3 has 14 residues. Germline V gene lookup returns CDR1 SQVTM and CDR2 ANQGSEA.

This sequence joins TRBV2 and TRBJ2-3, with TRBD2 as a possible D gene (5 bases). Trimming cost V 8 bases and J 4 bases, with 10 bases left between them. Germline values: CDR1 SNHLY, CDR2 FYNNEI. This CDR3 comprises 12 residues. CDR3 coding DNA: TGTGCCAGCTGTCAGCGGCCAGATACGCAGTATTTT. Its translation: CASCQRPDTQYF.

Only a few counts were recorded for this clonotype. The chain has TRBV12-3 or TRBV12-4 and TRBJ2-7; D unclear. The CDR3 length is 13 residues. V was pared by 3 bases and J by 2 bases, with 8 bases between. The CDR3 here is CASSFQETYEQYF. The DNA for the CDR3 is TGTGCCAGCAGTTTCCAGGAGACCTACGAGCAGTACTTC.

The rearrangement joins TRBV9 to TRBJ2-1; a possible D gene is TRBD2 (7 bases). Germline V gene lookup returns CDR1 SGDLS and CDR2 YYNGEE. CDR3 length: 15 amino acids. With 4 bases removed from V and 3 bases from J, the gap between germline ends came to 14 bases. The CDR3 DNA reads TGTGCCAGCAGCCCCCGGGGGGCATTCTACAATGAGCAGTTCTTC. This codes for CASSPRGAFYNEQFF.

This rearrangement joins TRBV5-1 to TRBJ2-7, with D possibly TRBD2 on 6 matching bases. CDR1 SGHRS and CDR2 YFSETQ come from the germline V gene. The CDR3 contains 16 residues. Trimming shortened V by 1 base and J by 6 bases, and 20 bases separated the two germline ends. The CDR3 DNA sequence: TGCGCCAGCAGCTTGTCCCCGCCGGGGCTCGGGGGCGAGCAGTACTTC. It yields the protein CASSLSPPGLGGEQYF. Drawing the rest from reference TRBV5-1 and TRBJ2-7, the complete variable domain is KAGVTQTPRYLIKTRGQQVTLSCSPISGHRSVSWYQQTPGQGLQFLFEYFSETQRNKGNFPGRFSGRQFSNSRSEMNVSTLELGDSALYLCASSLSPPGLGGEQYFGPGTRLTVT.

This clonotype was counted only a few times. The chain links TRBV11-2 to TRBJ2-7, with D perhaps matching TRBD2 (5 bases). The germline CDR1 and CDR2 sequences are SGHAT and FQNNGV. The ends were cut back, 2 bases at V and 2 bases at J, with 10 bases in the middle. The CDR3 runs to 14 residues. Written as DNA, the CDR3 is TGTGCCAGCAGCTTATCGCGGGCTACCTACGAGCAGTACTTC. Translation: CASSLSRATYEQYF.

J is TRBJ1-1 and V is TRBV12-3 or TRBV12-4; perhaps TRBD1 as D (6 bases). The length of the CDR3 is 14 residues. The V gene lost 6 bases and the J gene lost 5 bases, with 16 bases spanning the gap. CDR3 coding DNA: TGTGCCAGCAGCCTATCTACAGGGTCGACTGAAGCTTTCTTT. As protein: CASSLSTGSTEAFF.

This clonotype was recorded at least ten times. This CDR3 is CASRPRVIETQYF. Written as DNA, the CDR3 is TGTGCCAGCAGGCCTAGGGTGATAGAGACCCAGTACTTC. This chain uses TRBV28 with TRBJ2-5, with D uncertain. The V end lost 6 bases, the J end lost 4 bases, and 12 bases lay between the germline ends. This CDR3 has 13 residues. Germline lookup yields CDR1 MDHEN and CDR2 SYDVKM. Filled out from reference TRBV28 and TRBJ2-5, the complete variable domain reads DVKVTQSSRYLVKRTGEKVFLECVQDMDHENMFWYRQDPGLGLRLIYFSYDVKMKEKGDIPEGYSVSREKKERFSLILESASTNQTSMYLCASRPRVIETQYFGPGTRLLVL.

This clonotype has just a few counts. The chain employs TRBV11-1 and TRBJ2-3; the match to TRBD1 covers 7 bases. V was pared by 3 bases and J by 0 bases, with 12 bases of the junction left unmatched. The CDR3 is made up of 18 amino acids. Germline V gene data show CDR1 as SGHAT and CDR2 as FQDESV (reference sequence). Here the CDR3 reads CASSFGTARRLSTDTQYF. In nucleotides, the CDR3 is TGTGCCAGCAGCTTTGGGACAGCCCGCCGCCTCAGCACAGATACGCAGTATTTT.

The rearrangement joins TRBV20-1 to TRBJ1-2, with unresolved D. Trimming took off 3 bases at V and 4 bases at J, with 15 bases between the two ends. The CDR3 runs 14 residues. Per the germline V gene, CDR1 is DFQATT and CDR2 is SNEGSKA (reference sequence). The CDR3 bases are TGCAGTGCTAGCACTTTTTTGGGCGCCTATGGCTACACCTTC. It translates to CSASTFLGAYGYTF.

The chain is built from TRBV7-2 and TRBJ1-3; D uncertain. V was pared by 5 bases and J by 3 bases, with 20 bases between. The CDR3 runs 17 residues. Germline CDR1 and CDR2: SGHTA and FQGNSA. The CDR3 reads CASSGHFGVTRGNTIYF. CDR3 bases: TGTGCCAGCAGCGGGCATTTTGGGGTAACCCGTGGAAACACCATATATTTT. Full variable domain (rest looked up from reference TRBV7-2 and TRBJ1-3): GAGVSQSPSNKVTEKGKDVELRCDPISGHTALYWYRQSLGQGLEFLIYFQGNSAPDKSGLPSDRFSAERTGGSVSTLTIQRTQQEDSAVYLCASSGHFGVTRGNTIYFGEGSWLTVV.

V gene TRBV12-3 or TRBV12-4 combines with J gene TRBJ2-7; the D is unclear. The germline V and J ends were trimmed by 3 bases and 7 bases, with 19 bases remaining between them. CDR3 length: 15 amino acids. The CDR3 sequence: CASSFRRSDSPEQYF. In DNA, the CDR3 is TGTGCCAGCAGTTTTCGCAGGTCCGACTCCCCGGAGCAGTACTTC.

CDR3 amino acids: CASSLASSGGKETQYF. Written as DNA, the CDR3 is TGTGCCAGCAGCTTAGCGAGTAGCGGGGGCAAAGAGACCCAGTACTTC. The J gene is TRBJ2-5, the V gene TRBV7-2; TRBD2 aligns across 9 bases. The CDR3 loop spans 16 amino acids. V lost 0 bases and J lost 3; bases outside the gene matches: 5. Germline CDR1 and CDR2: SGHTA and FQGNSA. Full variable domain (rest looked up from reference TRBV7-2 and TRBJ2-5): GAGVSQSPSNKVTEKGKDVELRCDPISGHTALYWYRQSLGQGLEFLIYFQGNSAPDKSGLPSDRFSAERTGGSVSTLTIQRTQQEDSAVYLCASSLASSGGKETQYFGPGTRLLVL.

This clonotype was recorded a few times. The V gene is TRBV6-1, the J gene TRBJ1-1, with D tentatively TRBD1 (5 bases). The V and J ends lost 6 bases and 0 bases respectively, with 11 bases between them. The CDR3 has 14 amino acids. Germline CDR1 reads MNHNS; CDR2 reads SASEGT. The CDR3 DNA is TGTGCCAGCAGGCCGGGACTTCTGAACACTGAAGCTTTCTTT. Residues: CASRPGLLNTEAFF.